The 26 T cell receptor beta chains presented below share a single source sample, sequenced in a study of human versus mouse CDR3 diversity and MHC coevolution. Clones were read by immunoSEQ multiplex PCR, and TCRdb kept only the in-frame ones, dropping some. The profile shows tens of thousands of clones, roughly 93% of them singletons. Sequences were obtained from naive CD4+ T cells from blood. Subset meaning: CD45RO-negative CD62L-positive naive CD4 T cells. These receptors all stem from a person between 55 and 70 years old in good health.

The J gene is TRBJ1-3, the V gene TRBV9; D perhaps matches TRBD1 (5 bases). V was pared by 3 bases and J by 0 bases, with 16 bases between. Germline V gene data show CDR1 as SGDLS and CDR2 as YYNGEE. The CDR3 has 17 amino acids. The CDR3 spells CASSAQGGAYSGNTIYF. In nucleotides, the CDR3 is TGTGCCAGCAGCGCACAAGGAGGGGCCTACTCTGGAAACACCATATATTTT.

This clone was recorded once. The chain uses TRBV6-5 and TRBJ1-3; D is undetermined. The CDR3 extends over 15 amino acids. V was shortened by 2 bases and J by 4 bases, with 12 bases between the two germline ends. CDR1 MNHEY and CDR2 SVGAGI come from the germline V gene. CDR3 loop: CASSYGRSSGNTIYF. The CDR3 DNA reads TGTGCCAGCAGTTACGGCCGCAGTTCGGGAAACACCATATATTTT.

The chain joins TRBV10-3 to TRBJ2-7, with 11 bases aligning to TRBD2. In germline, CDR1 is ENHRY, CDR2 SYGVKD. V lost 6 bases and J lost 0; bases outside the gene matches: 4. This CDR3 has 15 amino acids. The chain's CDR3 is CAISATSGSSYEQYF. Here the CDR3 DNA reads TGTGCCATCAGCGCCACTAGCGGGAGCTCCTACGAGCAGTACTTC.

This chain joins TRBV5-4 and TRBJ2-7, with TRBD2 matching 14 bases. The V segment lost 4 bases and the J segment 3 bases; nucleotides outside the gene matches: 3. Germline V gene sequence: CDR1 SGHNT, CDR2 YYREEE (reference sequence). This CDR3 is 15 amino acids long. CDR3 loop: CASSGGLAGDYEQYF. DNA for the CDR3: TGTGCCAGCAGCGGGGGACTAGCGGGGGACTACGAGCAGTACTTC.

The chain recombines TRBV6-1 with TRBJ2-1; the D gene is possibly TRBD2 (5 bases). The germline CDR1 and CDR2 sequences are MNHNS and SASEGT. The germline V and J ends were trimmed by 8 bases and 0 bases, with 11 bases remaining between them. This CDR3 has 14 amino acids. CDR3 sequence: CASSASSSYNEQFF. CDR3 nucleotides: TGTGCCAGCTCTGCTAGCAGCTCCTACAATGAGCAGTTCTTC.

The V and J genes are TRBV15 and TRBJ1-2; TRBD1 aligns across 7 bases. CDR1 is LNHNV, CDR2 YYDKDF, per germline (reference sequence). CDR3 length: 16 amino acids. J lost 2 bases, V lost 4 bases, and 10 bases had no gene match. CDR3 nucleotide sequence: TGTGCCACCAGCACCTCCGGAGGGGGCTGGAACTATGGCTACACCTTC. Translated: CATSTSGGGWNYGYTF.

V is TRBV10-3 and J is TRBJ2-5, with a tentative D call TRBD1 (5 bases). Germline values: CDR1 ENHRY, CDR2 SYGVKD. This CDR3 has 15 residues. Trimming took 0 bases from V and 5 from J, leaving 13 bases between them. The DNA for the CDR3 is TGTGCCATCAGTGAGTCCCCAGGGCCGGCGGAGACCCAGTACTTC. Protein: CAISESPGPAETQYF.

This chain connects TRBV7-2 to TRBJ2-7; no clear D gene. Trimming stripped 7 bases from V and 0 bases from J, with 13 bases between. CDR1 is SGHTA and CDR2 is FQGNSA in the germline V gene. The CDR3 spans 14 residues. CDR3 sequence: CASTSSRSSYEQYF. The CDR3 coding sequence is TGTGCCAGCACCTCAAGCCGTAGCTCCTACGAGCAGTACTTC.

The chain employs TRBV18 and TRBJ2-3; possibly TRBD1 for D (6 bases). V lost 3 bases and J 5 bases, leaving 18 bases between the germline ends. Looked up from germline, CDR1 is KGHSH and CDR2 is LQKENI. This CDR3 comprises 16 residues. CDR3 amino acids: CASSPNFQGLGDTQYF. As DNA, the CDR3 is TGTGCCAGCTCACCTAACTTCCAGGGGCTGGGAGATACGCAGTATTTT.

The genes are TRBV18 and TRBJ2-2; the match to TRBD1 covers 8 bases. Germline CDR1 KGHSH, CDR2 LQKENI. The CDR3 spans 16 residues. Trimming removed 0 bases from V and 1 base from J; junction bases left unmatched: 1. The CDR3 protein is CASSPPGTGNTGELFF. DNA for the CDR3: TGTGCCAGCTCACCACCAGGGACAGGGAACACCGGGGAGCTGTTTTTT.

The chain is built from TRBV9 and TRBJ1-5; TRBD1 agrees at 8 bases. V trimming: 4 bases; J trimming: 4 bases; junction bases outside the gene matches: 7. The germline V gene encodes CDR1 SGDLS and CDR2 YYNGEE. The length of the CDR3 is 15 residues. The DNA for the CDR3 is TGTGCCAGCAGCTCGACAGGGGTAGGTAATCAGCCCCAGCATTTT. Its translation is CASSSTGVGNQPQHF.

The chain links TRBV18 to TRBJ2-5, with D uncertain. CDR3 length: 14 residues. The V end was cut by 0 bases, the J end by 9 bases, with 14 bases between. Germline V gene sequence: CDR1 KGHSH, CDR2 LQKENI. The CDR3 here is CASSPPTRPRPQYF. The CDR3 DNA is TGTGCCAGCTCACCACCGACTCGTCCTCGTCCCCAGTACTTC.

V usage is TRBV7-6 and J usage is TRBJ2-7, with 9 bases lining up with TRBD2. This CDR3 is 15 amino acids long. Germline V gene lookup returns CDR1 SGHVS and CDR2 FNYEAQ. J was trimmed by 6 bases and V by 5 bases; bases with no gene match: 11. Written as DNA, the CDR3 is TGTGCCAGCAGCCCCTGGACTAGCGATGGGGGCGAGCAGTACTTC. Translating it yields CASSPWTSDGGEQYF.

The genes are TRBV9 and TRBJ2-5; D is undetermined. The CDR3 extends over 15 amino acids. V was clipped by 2 bases and J by 0 bases, with 11 bases between them. The germline V gene has CDR1 SGDLS and CDR2 YYNGEE. CDR3: CASSVGGSYQETQYF. The CDR3 DNA reads as TGTGCCAGCAGCGTCGGCGGTTCGTACCAAGAGACCCAGTACTTC.

This chain uses TRBV5-1 with TRBJ2-5; D not resolved. Germline V gene sequence: CDR1 SGHRS, CDR2 YFSETQ. This CDR3 is built from 14 residues. V dropped 1 base and J dropped 2 bases, with 9 bases sitting between them. CDR3 sequence: CASSLLSTQETQYF. CDR3 in DNA: TGCGCCAGCAGCTTGTTGTCTACTCAAGAGACCCAGTACTTC.

This clone appeared a single time. The chain joins TRBV6-5 to TRBJ1-4; D is perhaps TRBD1 (6 bases). The germline CDR1 and CDR2 sequences are MNHEY and SVGAGI. The CDR3 has 15 amino acids. Trimming took 5 bases from V and 6 from J, leaving 16 bases between them. The CDR3 spells CASSRQRQEYEKLFF. The CDR3 DNA reads TGTGCCAGCAGTCGGCAAAGACAGGAGTATGAAAAACTGTTTTTT.

This clone was detected once. V gene TRBV4-2 combines with J gene TRBJ2-6; tentatively, D is TRBD2 (6 bases). Deletions cut 0 bases from V and 0 bases from J, with 9 bases between. This CDR3 is built from 17 residues. Per the germline V gene, CDR1 is LGHNA and CDR2 is YNFKEQ. CDR3 in DNA: TGTGCCAGCAGCCAAGAGGTTAGCGGCTCTGGGGCCAACGTCCTGACTTTC. It encodes CASSQEVSGSGANVLTF.

The chain carries TRBV6-5 and TRBJ1-1; 10 nucleotides match TRBD1. CDR1 and CDR2 from the germline V gene are MNHEY and SVGAGI. The CDR3 sequence is 14 residues long. The junction had 4 bases not matched to a gene; V was cut back by 8 bases and J by 1 base. The DNA for the CDR3 is TGTGCCAGCCTCAGACAGGGGGCGAACACTGAAGCTTTCTTT. Its protein product is CASLRQGANTEAFF.

This CDR3 reads CAWSVSDYEQYF. The CDR3 DNA sequence: TGTGCCTGGAGTGTGAGTGACTACGAGCAGTACTTC. V gene TRBV30 combines with J gene TRBJ2-7, with D uncertain. This CDR3 region has 12 residues. The ends were cut back, 0 bases at V and 3 bases at J, with 6 bases in the middle. Germline V gives CDR1 GTSNPN, CDR2 SVGIG (reference sequence).

V gene TRBV5-6 combines with J gene TRBJ2-7, with a weak D call TRBD1 (6 bases). This CDR3 has 18 amino acids. V lost 0 bases and J 3 bases, leaving 22 bases between the germline ends. The germline gives CDR1 SGHDT, CDR2 YYEEEE. The CDR3 region has the DNA TGTGCCAGCAGCTTGGCCCCCGCAGGGGTCGCTAGTATCTACGAGCAGTACTTC. Translating gives CASSLAPAGVASIYEQYF.

V and J are TRBV2 and TRBJ2-5, with D perhaps matching TRBD2 (6 bases). The CDR3 length is 12 residues. V was clipped by 3 bases and J by 9 bases, with 11 bases between them. Germline loops: CDR1 SNHLY, CDR2 FYNNEI. The CDR3 protein is CASSEGPGAQYF. The CDR3 DNA sequence: TGTGCCAGCAGTGAGGGACCGGGGGCCCAGTACTTC.

V usage is TRBV6-5 and J usage is TRBJ1-3; TRBD1 aligns across 7 bases. J was trimmed by 0 bases and V by 4 bases; bases with no gene match: 3. This CDR3 is built from 15 residues. Germline V gives CDR1 MNHEY, CDR2 SVGAGI. The CDR3 spells CASSSGTASGNTIYF. DNA of the CDR3: TGTGCCAGCAGTTCAGGGACAGCCTCTGGAAACACCATATATTTT.

This clone was observed a single time. This chain links TRBV10-3 with TRBJ2-5; 7 bases line up with TRBD2. Matching the DNA end better, TRBJ2-7 makes the J call doubtful. This CDR3 contains 15 residues. Germline loops: CDR1 ENHRY, CDR2 SYGVKD. The chain's CDR3 is CAISESASGGYEQYF. The CDR3 bases are TGTGCCATCAGTGAGTCGGCTAGCGGAGGTTACGAGCAGTACTTC.

In regard to this clone: Other nucleotide sequences in the sample specify the same CDR3. V is TRBV25-1 and J is TRBJ1-1; 9 bases fit TRBD1. The CDR3 length is 15 residues. Trimming removed 2 bases from V and 1 base from J; junction bases left unmatched: 2. CDR1 and CDR2 from the germline V gene are MGHDK and SYGVNS. CDR3 protein: CASSEPGQGNTEAFF. The DNA of the CDR3 is TGTGCCAGCAGTGAACCGGGACAGGGGAACACTGAAGCTTTCTTT.

The V and J genes are TRBV2 and TRBJ2-1, with 14 bases matching TRBD2. V lost 3 bases to trimming and J lost 4 bases; unmatched junction nucleotides: 5. Germline lookup yields CDR1 SNHLY and CDR2 FYNNEI. The CDR3 runs to 17 residues. The CDR3 loop reads CASSDRLAGGRYNEQFF. The CDR3 DNA sequence: TGTGCCAGCAGTGACCGACTAGCGGGAGGGAGATACAATGAGCAGTTCTTC.

The V gene is TRBV6-1, the J gene TRBJ2-2; the D gene is possibly TRBD2 (6 bases). This CDR3 has 15 residues. Per the germline V gene, CDR1 is MNHNS and CDR2 is SASEGT. V was clipped by 2 bases and J by 7 bases, with 14 bases between them. CDR3 coding DNA: TGTGCCAGCAGTGAAAGGAGGGGATACGGCGGGGAGCTGTTTTTT. Its translation: CASSERRGYGGELFF.